Each of the 32 T cell receptor beta chains below was sequenced from the same sample in a study of OX40 agonist ivuxolimab in advanced cancers. Assay: immunoSEQ multiplex PCR; the TCRdb copy retains only in-frame clones and omits some. The sample lists approximately 74,000 clones; 80% to 95% were seen once. The material was CD4+ or CD8+ T cells sorted from blood, obtained in a trial of the OX40 agonist ivuxolimab. Source of these receptors: an adult with an advanced solid tumor such as melanoma, head and neck, liver or kidney cancer.

The chain employs TRBV19 and TRBJ2-2, with 10 bases that match TRBD1. After removal of 4 bases from V and 5 bases from J, the junction contained 7 bases not matched to a gene. Germline CDR1 reads LNHDA; CDR2 reads SQIVND (reference sequence). The CDR3 extends over 16 amino acids. The CDR3 loop reads CASSRTGGSGTGELFF. The DNA of the CDR3 is TGTGCCAGTAGTAGGACAGGGGGAAGCGGGACCGGGGAGCTGTTTTTT.

This clone was found once. The missing conserved phenylalanine or tryptophan at the end of this CDR3 makes a read error likely. This sequence joins TRBV5-1 and TRBJ1-2; D perhaps matches TRBD1 (6 bases). Germline-derived CDR1 and CDR2 are SGHRS and YFSETQ. The CDR3 has 16 amino acids. V shed 0 bases and J shed 1 base, with 13 bases lying between them. The CDR3 DNA is TGCGCCAGCAGCTTGGACAGGGCACAGGATAACTATGGCTACACCCTC. It specifies CASSLDRAQDNYGYTL.

This CDR3 reads CASSQVWTGLFQETQYF. CDR3 DNA sequence: TGCGCCAGCAGCCAAGTCTGGACAGGGTTGTTCCAAGAGACCCAGTACTTC. The V gene is TRBV4-1, the J gene TRBJ2-5, with TRBD1 identical over 8 bases. After removal of 1 base from V and 1 base from J, the junction contained 8 bases not matched to a gene. Germline V gene sequence: CDR1 MGHRA, CDR2 YSYEKL. CDR3 length: 17 amino acids.

The rearrangement joins TRBV5-1 to TRBJ2-1, with 15 bases aligning to TRBD2. J lost 8 bases, V lost 3 bases, and 12 bases had no gene match. From germline, CDR1 is SGHRS and CDR2 YFSETQ. The CDR3 covers 18 residues. The CDR3 loop reads CASSSLTGGLAGGYEQFF. The CDR3 DNA follows: TGCGCCAGCAGCTCGTTGACAGGAGGACTAGCGGGAGGGTATGAGCAGTTCTTC.

The J gene is TRBJ2-7, the V gene TRBV19; TRBD1 aligns across 7 bases. This CDR3 is 13 amino acids long. Germline CDR1 is LNHDA and CDR2 is SQIVND (reference sequence). With V trimmed by 5 bases and J by 6 bases, 7 bases remained unmatched. CDR3 in amino acids: CASSLSQGSEQYF. DNA of the CDR3: TGTGCCAGTAGTCTCTCACAGGGGAGCGAGCAGTACTTC.

This clone was seen a handful of times. V and J are TRBV2 and TRBJ2-2, with D maybe TRBD2 (7 bases). The CDR3 contains 15 residues. V was trimmed by 6 bases and J by 5 bases, leaving 16 bases between them. Germline lookup yields CDR1 SNHLY and CDR2 FYNNEI. CDR3 nucleotide sequence: TGTGCCAGCAGATCCAGGGGAGGGGGGACCGGGGAGCTGTTTTTT. The encoded protein is CASRSRGGGTGELFF.

The CDR3 DNA follows: TGTGCCAGCAGACCGACAGGGTCAGGCGCGAACACCGGGGAGCTGTTTTTT. This translates into CASRPTGSGANTGELFF. The V call is TRBV6-4, the J call TRBJ2-2, with 7 bases that match TRBD1. Looked up from germline, CDR1 is MRHNA and CDR2 is SNTAGT. The CDR3 extends over 17 amino acids. V dropped 6 bases and J dropped 0; count of bases not matched to a gene: 10.

V gene TRBV27 combines with J gene TRBJ2-7, with a tentative D call TRBD1 (6 bases). Germline V gene sequence: CDR1 MNHEY, CDR2 SMNVEV (reference sequence). V was pared by 6 bases and J by 5 bases, with 17 bases between. The length of the CDR3 is 14 residues. The CDR3 sequence is CASRPQGTTHEQYF. CDR3 in DNA: TGTGCCAGCAGGCCTCAGGGGACCACCCACGAGCAGTACTTC.

The chain combines TRBV2 with TRBJ1-2; TRBD1 matches at 8 bases. There are 16 residues in the CDR3. CDR1 and CDR2 (germline): SNHLY, FYNNEI. J gave up 5 bases and V 2 bases, and 10 bases lay outside the gene matches. The CDR3 nucleotides read TGTGCCAGCAGTGAACCTAAGGACAGGGTTGAGTATGGCTACACCTTC. This gives the protein CASSEPKDRVEYGYTF.

Only one count was recorded for this clone. The gene calls are TRBV6-1 and TRBJ1-4; D remains ambiguous. V shed 10 bases and J shed 5 bases, with 11 bases lying between them. Germline V CDR1 and CDR2: MNHNS, SASEGT. There are 12 residues in the CDR3. CDR3 bases: TGTGCCACCGGATGGGGAAATGAAAAACTGTTTTTT. Amino acids: CATGWGNEKLFF.

The J gene is TRBJ1-1, the V gene TRBV5-1, with D uncertain. This CDR3 has 13 amino acids. Germline-derived CDR1 and CDR2 are SGHRS and YFSETQ. Deletions cut 3 bases from V and 4 bases from J, with 10 bases between. CDR3 DNA: TGCGCCAGCAGCTGGACTTTGACCACTGAAGCTTTCTTT. Residues: CASSWTLTTEAFF.

V usage is TRBV28 and J usage is TRBJ2-7; the D gene is possibly TRBD1 (6 bases). Trimming removed 5 bases from V and 2 bases from J, with 13 bases in between. This CDR3 contains 14 residues. Germline V gene sequence: CDR1 MDHEN, CDR2 SYDVKM. The CDR3 DNA reads as TGTGCCAGCAGTCCCTCCGGACAGACCTACGAGCAGTACTTC. It codes for CASSPSGQTYEQYF.

The chain carries TRBV7-8 and TRBJ1-1; D is uncertain. Germline V gene lookup returns CDR1 SGHVS and CDR2 FQNEAQ. The CDR3 extends over 18 amino acids. Trimming removed 2 bases at V and 0 bases at J, with 19 bases between. CDR3 amino acids: CASSLREAGSGMNTEAFF. The CDR3 region has the DNA TGTGCCAGCAGCTTAAGGGAGGCGGGATCGGGAATGAACACTGAAGCTTTCTTT.

CDR3 in DNA: TGCAGCGTTGAAGCTAGCGGATTGAGCTACGAGCAGTACTTC. Residues: CSVEASGLSYEQYF. This chain connects TRBV29-1 to TRBJ2-7, with TRBD2 matching over 7 bases. The CDR3 totals 14 residues. Trimming removed 1 base from V and 3 bases from J; junction bases left unmatched: 6. Germline loops: CDR1 SQVTM, CDR2 ANQGSEA.

This rearrangement joins TRBV2 to TRBJ2-4; the match to TRBD1 covers 9 bases. J gave up 2 bases and V 11 bases, and 10 bases lay outside the gene matches. Germline V gene lookup returns CDR1 SNHLY and CDR2 FYNNEI. This CDR3 is 15 amino acids long. The CDR3 loop is CASAGTGTSKNIQYF. In DNA, the CDR3 is TGTGCCTCCGCCGGGACAGGGACGTCCAAAAACATTCAGTACTTC.

V usage is TRBV5-4 and J usage is TRBJ2-2, with 11 bases identical to TRBD2. This CDR3 is built from 18 residues. Germline CDR1 SGHNT, CDR2 YYREEE (reference sequence). V lost 6 bases to trimming and J lost 1 base; unmatched junction nucleotides: 11. CDR3 nucleotide sequence: TGTGCCAGCACCCCCCGGGGCGGGACTAGCGGGAACACCGGGGAGCTGTTTTTT. It codes for CASTPRGGTSGNTGELFF.

This clone was counted a few times. The chain employs TRBV10-2 and TRBJ2-3, with 7 bases that match TRBD1. Trimming at V came to 3 bases and at J to 1 base, leaving 7 bases not matched to a gene. This CDR3 comprises 16 residues. The V gene's germline CDR1 is WSHSY and CDR2 SAAADI. The CDR3: CASSDYAQGGTDTQYF. The CDR3 coding sequence is TGCGCCAGCAGTGATTATGCCCAGGGGGGCACAGATACGCAGTATTTT.

The gene calls are TRBV7-3 and TRBJ1-1, with D possibly TRBD1 on 5 matching bases. The V end lost 0 bases, the J end lost 9 bases, and 14 bases lay between the germline ends. Germline V gene sequence: CDR1 SGHTA, CDR2 FQGTGA. CDR3 length: 14 residues. The CDR3 nucleotides are TGTGCCAGCAGCTTAACGGGGGAGACAGAGAAAGCTTTCTTT. This sequence encodes CASSLTGETEKAFF.

This CDR3 is CASSFAGGPFNEQFF. The CDR3 region has the DNA TGTGCCAGCAGTTTTGCGGGAGGGCCCTTCAATGAGCAGTTCTTC. The chain has TRBV27 and TRBJ2-1, with 9 bases fitting TRBD2. The CDR3 runs 15 residues. V lost 3 bases and J lost 6; bases outside the gene matches: 6. CDR1 is MNHEY and CDR2 is SMNVEV in the germline V gene (reference sequence).

The CDR3 loop is CASSPRYPDTQYF. Written as DNA, the CDR3 is TGTGCCAGCAGCCCTCGGTACCCAGATACGCAGTATTTT. The chain carries TRBV7-3 and TRBJ2-3; D gene unclear. Germline-derived CDR1 and CDR2 are SGHTA and FQGTGA. Trimming removed 5 bases from V and 4 bases from J, with 10 bases in between. The CDR3 spans 13 residues.

The chain couples TRBV7-2 to TRBJ1-1; D unclear. The CDR3 length is 12 residues. Germline V lookup: CDR1 SGHTA, CDR2 FQGNSA. V was cut by 4 bases and J by 10 bases, with 13 bases left in between. The CDR3 sequence is CASSSDFDGAFF. CDR3 bases: TGTGCCAGCAGCTCCGACTTTGACGGAGCTTTCTTT.

This clone was recorded a few times. The chain employs TRBV5-1 and TRBJ2-3; D ambiguous. This CDR3 has 14 amino acids. Per germline, CDR1 SGHRS and CDR2 YFSETQ. The V gene lost 1 base and the J gene lost 2 bases, with 8 bases spanning the gap. The CDR3: CASSLLRITDTQYF. CDR3 DNA sequence: TGCGCCAGCAGCTTGTTGCGAATCACAGATACGCAGTATTTT.

The J gene is TRBJ2-2, the V gene TRBV11-1, with a possible D match to TRBD1 (5 bases). Deletions cut 5 bases from V and 0 bases from J, with 13 bases between. This CDR3 has 16 residues. The germline gives CDR1 SGHAT, CDR2 FQDESV (reference sequence). The CDR3 reads CASSPRQFANTGELFF. CDR3 nucleotides: TGTGCCAGCAGCCCCCGACAGTTTGCGAACACCGGGGAGCTGTTTTTT.

The chain uses TRBV28 and TRBJ2-1; D possibly corresponds to TRBD1 (7 bases). The CDR3 covers 16 residues. CDR1 MDHEN and CDR2 SYDVKM come from the germline V gene. Between the trimmed V and J ends, which lost 2 bases and 7 bases, there was a span of 18 bases. The CDR3 spells CASSLPTGRGGNEQFF. CDR3 coding DNA: TGTGCCAGCAGTTTACCGACAGGGCGTGGGGGGAATGAGCAGTTCTTC.

This chain connects TRBV6-1 to TRBJ2-1; D unclear. The CDR3 totals 11 residues. Trimming cost V 5 bases and J 7 bases, with 6 bases left between them. CDR1 and CDR2 (germline): MNHNS, SASEGT. CDR3 nucleotide sequence: TGTGCCAGCAGTTGGCGTAATGAGCAGTTCTTC. Its translation: CASSWRNEQFF.

The chain recombines TRBV4-1 with TRBJ2-1; 14 bases are a match to TRBD2. V dropped 3 bases and J dropped 4; count of bases not matched to a gene: 5. Germline CDR1 is MGHRA and CDR2 is YSYEKL. The CDR3 spans 17 residues. The CDR3 sequence: CASSHHRLAGGYNEQFF. The DNA of the CDR3 is TGCGCCAGCAGCCACCACCGACTAGCGGGAGGGTACAATGAGCAGTTCTTC.

This chain links TRBV19 with TRBJ2-5, with 10 bases that match TRBD1. J lost 6 bases, V lost 1 base, and 5 bases had no gene match. Germline CDR1 LNHDA, CDR2 SQIVND (reference sequence). The CDR3 is 15 amino acids. In DNA, the CDR3 is TGTGCCAGTAGTATAGGGGGACAGGGGACTAAGACCCAGTACTTC. Its translation is CASSIGGQGTKTQYF. The full variable domain, rest sourced from reference TRBV19 and TRBJ2-5, is DGGITQSPKYLFRKEGQNVTLSCEQNLNHDAMYWYRQDPGQGLRLIYYSQIVNDFQKGDIAEGYSVSREKKESFPLTVTSAQKNPTAFYLCASSIGGQGTKTQYFGPGTRLLVL.

This chain links TRBV6-5 with TRBJ2-1, with 8 bases identical to TRBD2. The V gene's germline CDR1 is MNHEY and CDR2 SVGAGI. CDR3 size: 15 residues. The V and J ends lost 5 bases and 10 bases, in that order; junction bases with no gene match: 13. The CDR3 DNA follows: TGTGCCAGCAGTACCGGGAGGGCCCTCTATTACGAGCAGTTCTTC. It codes for CASSTGRALYYEQFF.

The chain recombines TRBV5-8 with TRBJ2-7; TRBD2 is a possible D gene (5 bases). Germline V gene sequence: CDR1 SGHTS, CDR2 YDEGEE. Trimming left V 1 base short and J 0 bases short, with 8 bases between. CDR3 length: 14 residues. DNA for the CDR3: TGTGCCAGCAGCTTGAACGGGGTCTCCTACGAGCAGTACTTC. It specifies CASSLNGVSYEQYF.

The genes are TRBV2 and TRBJ2-3, with 7 bases matching TRBD2. V lost 3 bases, J lost 4 bases, and 13 bases stayed unmatched. From germline, CDR1 is SNHLY and CDR2 FYNNEI. This CDR3 has 17 amino acids. Written as DNA, the CDR3 is TGTGCCAGCAGTGATATACCGGGACTAAGGATGGCAGATACGCAGTATTTT. This encodes CASSDIPGLRMADTQYF.

This clone was seen more than once but under ten times. The CDR3 loop reads CASRIGAYEQYF. Here the CDR3 DNA reads TGTGCCAGCCGGATCGGGGCTTACGAGCAGTACTTC. The rearrangement uses TRBV25-1 and TRBJ2-7; D may match TRBD1 or TRBD2 (5 bases each). CDR3 size: 12 residues. Germline V gene data show CDR1 as MGHDK and CDR2 as SYGVNS. V dropped 8 bases and J dropped 4 bases, with 12 bases sitting between them.

The rearrangement joins TRBV19 to TRBJ1-1, with D perhaps matching TRBD1 (6 bases). The CDR3 extends over 15 amino acids. V dropped 5 bases and J dropped 0 bases, with 13 bases sitting between them. The germline V gene encodes CDR1 LNHDA and CDR2 SQIVND (reference sequence). The CDR3 coding sequence is TGTGCCAGTAGTTTTAGGACAGCTATGAACACTGAAGCTTTCTTT. Translating it yields CASSFRTAMNTEAFF.